Below are 4 T cell receptor beta chains sequenced from a single sample in a study of blood T cell repertoires in COVID-19. Clones were read by immunoSEQ multiplex PCR, and TCRdb kept only the in-frame ones, dropping some. This table holds approximately 300,000 clones, roughly 83% found once. The sequencing sample was made of peripheral blood. The origin of the receptors is a woman in her forties or fifties with acute or convalescent COVID-19.

This clone came up a few times. V and J are TRBV28 and TRBJ2-7; D unclear. CDR3 length: 13 amino acids. Germline values: CDR1 MDHEN, CDR2 SYDVKM. V shed 6 bases and J shed 1 base, with 10 bases lying between them. As DNA, the CDR3 is TGTGCCAGCAGAGTGGGCGAATCCTACGAGCAGTACTTC. Its translation: CASRVGESYEQYF. Combining the CDR3 with reference TRBV28 and TRBJ2-7 gives the whole variable domain DVKVTQSSRYLVKRTGEKVFLECVQDMDHENMFWYRQDPGLGLRLIYFSYDVKMKEKGDIPEGYSVSREKKERFSLILESASTNQTSMYLCASRVGESYEQYFGPGTRLTVT.

This clone was observed at least ten times. The CDR3 protein is CASSLGTGGGSPLHF. CDR3 nucleotides: TGTGCCAGCTCACTTGGGACAGGCGGGGGTTCACCCCTCCACTTT. This rearrangement joins TRBV18 to TRBJ1-6; 8 nucleotides agree with TRBD1. Trimming cost V 4 bases and J 9 bases; bases outside gene matches: 8. The CDR3 contains 15 residues. Germline-derived CDR1 and CDR2 are KGHSH and LQKENI.

The J gene is TRBJ1-6, the V gene TRBV5-1, with D unresolved. Trimming shortened V by 4 bases and J by 7 bases, and 12 bases separated the two germline ends. The CDR3 is made up of 14 amino acids. Germline V gives CDR1 SGHRS, CDR2 YFSETQ. CDR3 amino acids: CASSILIENSPLHF. CDR3 bases: TGCGCCAGCAGCATTCTGATAGAAAATTCACCCCTCCACTTT.

The DNA for the CDR3 is TGTGCCAGCAGCTTGGGGACAGGGCTAACCTACGAGCAGTACTTC. The encoded protein is CASSLGTGLTYEQYF. The chain uses TRBV5-4 and TRBJ2-7; 8 bases map to TRBD1. The CDR3 extends over 15 amino acids. Germline loops: CDR1 SGHNT, CDR2 YYREEE (reference sequence). V lost 0 bases, J lost 2 bases, and 4 bases stayed unmatched.